This T cell receptor beta chain emerged from a study of shared clonotypes between healthy human individuals. Method: immunoSEQ multiplex PCR; TCRdb's copy keeps in-frame clones and lacks some. The sample lists about 2 million clones; roughly 95% were seen once. Germline CDR1 and CDR2: SGHDT and YYEEEE. After removal of 1 base from V and 5 bases from J, the junction contained 5 bases not matched to a gene. The CDR3 sequence is 14 residues long. The naive CD8 subset, CD45RO-negative cells positively selected for CCR7, excluded terminally differentiated effector memory CD45RA+ cells. This clonotype was sampled from a man between 18 and 29 years old in good health. The V and J genes are TRBV5-6 and TRBJ2-7; TRBD1 agrees at 8 bases. Sequencing was done on a sample of naive CD8+ T cells sorted from blood. The CDR3, as DNA: TGTGCCAGCAGCTTGCTGGACAGGGCTGACGAGCAGTACTTC. Translation: CASSLLDRADEQYF.